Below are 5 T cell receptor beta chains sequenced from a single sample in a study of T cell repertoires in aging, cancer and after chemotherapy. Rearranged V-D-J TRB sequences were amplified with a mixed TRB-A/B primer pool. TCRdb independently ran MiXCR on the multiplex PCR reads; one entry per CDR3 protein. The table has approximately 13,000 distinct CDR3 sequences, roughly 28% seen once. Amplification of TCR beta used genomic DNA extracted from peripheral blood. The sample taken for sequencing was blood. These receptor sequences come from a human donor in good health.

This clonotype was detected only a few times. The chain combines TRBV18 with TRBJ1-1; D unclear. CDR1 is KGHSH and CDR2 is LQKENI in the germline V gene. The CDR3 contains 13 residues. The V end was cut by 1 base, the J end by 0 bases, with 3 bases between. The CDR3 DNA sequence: TGTGCCAGCTCACCACGGATGAACACTGAAGCTTTCTTT. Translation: CASSPRMNTEAFF.

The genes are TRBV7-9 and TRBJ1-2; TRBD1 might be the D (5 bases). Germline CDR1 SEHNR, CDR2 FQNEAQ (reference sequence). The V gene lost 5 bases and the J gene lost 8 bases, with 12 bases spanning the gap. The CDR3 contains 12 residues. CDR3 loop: CASSGRDVGYTF. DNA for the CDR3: TGTGCCAGCAGCGGACGGGACGTCGGCTACACCTTC. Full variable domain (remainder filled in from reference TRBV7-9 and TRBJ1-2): DTGVSQNPRHKITKRGQNVTFRCDPISEHNRLYWYRQTLGQGPEFLTYFQNEAQLEKSRLLSDRFSAERPKGSFSTLEIQRTEQGDSAMYLCASSGRDVGYTFGSGTRLTVV.

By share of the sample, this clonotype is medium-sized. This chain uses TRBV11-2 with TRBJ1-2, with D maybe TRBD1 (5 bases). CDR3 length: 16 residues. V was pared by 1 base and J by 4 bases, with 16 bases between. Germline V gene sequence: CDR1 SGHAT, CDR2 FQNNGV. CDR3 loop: CASSLVMSGRGYGYTF. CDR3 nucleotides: TGTGCCAGCAGCTTAGTCATGTCGGGGCGAGGCTATGGCTACACCTTC.

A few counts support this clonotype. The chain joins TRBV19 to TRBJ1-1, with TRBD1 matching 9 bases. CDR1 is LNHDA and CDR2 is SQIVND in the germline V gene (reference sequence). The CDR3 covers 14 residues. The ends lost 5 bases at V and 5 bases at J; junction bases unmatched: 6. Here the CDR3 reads CASSVDRGRTEAFF. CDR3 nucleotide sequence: TGTGCCAGTAGTGTGGACAGGGGCCGGACTGAAGCTTTCTTT.

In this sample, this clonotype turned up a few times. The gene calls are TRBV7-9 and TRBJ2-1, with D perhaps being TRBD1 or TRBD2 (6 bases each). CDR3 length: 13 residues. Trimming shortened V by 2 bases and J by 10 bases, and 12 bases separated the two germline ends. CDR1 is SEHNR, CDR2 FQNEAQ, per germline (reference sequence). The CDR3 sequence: CASSLPGGGEQFF. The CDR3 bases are TGTGCCAGCAGCTTACCCGGAGGGGGAGAGCAGTTCTTC.